What follows are 10 T cell receptor beta chains derived from one specimen sequenced in a study of blood T cell repertoires in COVID-19. Clones were sequenced by immunoSEQ multiplex PCR, and TCRdb holds only the in-frame ones, with some missing. The sample has over 300,000 clones, 70% to 90% seen once. The sequencing sample was made of PBMCs or T cells enriched from blood (not recorded which). The origin of the receptors is a man aged 30 to 39 who had recovered from COVID-19.

The rearrangement joins TRBV5-1 to TRBJ2-5; D gene uncertain. CDR3 size: 14 residues. Deletions cut 1 base from V and 1 base from J, with 8 bases between. CDR1 is SGHRS, CDR2 YFSETQ, per germline. CDR3 DNA sequence: TGCGCCAGCAGCTTGTGGGCAGTCCAAGAGACCCAGTACTTC. Protein product: CASSLWAVQETQYF.

V and J are TRBV6-5 and TRBJ1-2; weak D call: TRBD1 (6 bases). Germline CDR1 is MNHEY and CDR2 is SVGAGI. The ends were cut back, 2 bases at V and 3 bases at J, with 10 bases in the middle. The CDR3 extends over 14 amino acids. The CDR3 nucleotides read TGTGCCAGCAGTTACGCCACAGGGTACTATGGCTACACCTTC. This encodes CASSYATGYYGYTF.

The genes are TRBV7-8 and TRBJ2-3; D is perhaps TRBD2 (6 bases). Germline values: CDR1 SGHVS, CDR2 FQNEAQ. Trimming stripped 3 bases from V and 2 bases from J, with 15 bases between. The CDR3 has 16 amino acids. The CDR3 is CASSLGGAGPTDTQYF. The CDR3 bases are TGTGCCAGCAGCTTGGGGGGTGCCGGACCCACAGATACGCAGTATTTT.

This chain uses TRBV7-2 with TRBJ2-2; 8 positions match TRBD2. The CDR3 runs to 16 residues. Per the germline V gene, CDR1 is SGHTA and CDR2 is FQGNSA. Trimming took 7 bases from V and 1 from J; bases not matched to a gene: 8. The DNA of the CDR3 is TGTGCCAGCACCCTAGCGGGCAGATTGAACACCGGGGAGCTGTTTTTT. It yields the protein CASTLAGRLNTGELFF.

This clone has more than one count but fewer than ten. The chain uses TRBV12-3 or TRBV12-4 and TRBJ1-1; D is perhaps TRBD1 (5 bases). The V end was cut by 5 bases, the J end by 6 bases, with 10 bases between. The CDR3 loop spans 12 amino acids. CDR3 in DNA: TGTGCCAGCAGTGGGGGGATCTCTGAAGCTTTCTTT. Translation gives CASSGGISEAFF.

This clone was detected once. The genes are TRBV6-2 or TRBV6-3 and TRBJ2-3; D is possibly TRBD1 (6 bases). Germline V lookup: CDR1 MNHEY, CDR2 SVGEGT. Trimming left V 1 base short and J 2 bases short, with 10 bases between. This CDR3 spans 15 amino acids. The CDR3: CASSYLGATTDTQYF. CDR3 nucleotides: TGTGCCAGCAGTTACTTGGGGGCTACCACAGATACGCAGTATTTT.

Comments on this clone: The junction and the germline gene differ at one end; a read error may be behind it. The chain employs TRBV7-7 and TRBJ2-5, with D uncertain. The CDR3 is made up of 14 amino acids. The germline CDR1 and CDR2 sequences are SSHAT and FNYEAQ (reference sequence). The chain's CDR3 is CASSPSGLQETQYF. CDR3 coding DNA: TGTGCTAGCAGCCCCTCCGGGTTACAAGAGACCCAGTACTTC.

For this clone: This sample also contains other DNA sequences that code for the same CDR3. The chain recombines TRBV2 with TRBJ1-5; 8 bases line up with TRBD1. Germline lookup yields CDR1 SNHLY and CDR2 FYNNEI. Trimming took 8 bases from V and 7 from J; bases not matched to a gene: 10. The CDR3 has 14 amino acids. CDR3 region: CASSLGQGGQPQHF. The CDR3 region has the DNA TGTGCCAGCTCCTTAGGACAGGGAGGCCAGCCCCAGCATTTT.

Comment on this clone: The identical CDR3 is also encoded by other nucleotide sequences in the sample. The chain couples TRBV4-2 to TRBJ1-2, with unresolved D. The CDR3 runs 13 residues. CDR1 is LGHNA, CDR2 YNFKEQ, per germline. V shed 1 base and J shed 5 bases, with 8 bases lying between them. CDR3 amino acids: CASSQVGGYGYTF. The CDR3 DNA reads TGTGCCAGCAGCCAAGTAGGAGGGTATGGCTACACCTTC.

The chain couples TRBV5-4 to TRBJ2-3, with 10 bases lining up with TRBD2. Per germline, CDR1 SGHNT and CDR2 YYREEE (reference sequence). The CDR3 totals 14 residues. V lost 4 bases and J lost 5; bases outside the gene matches: 4. CDR3 sequence (DNA): TGTGCCAGCAGCGTAGCGGGGGGTTTAGATACGCAGTATTTT. Residues: CASSVAGGLDTQYF.